The 16 T cell receptor beta chains given below trace back to one sample, sequenced in a study of response to subunit inactivated influenza vaccine. TCRdb independently ran MiXCR on the RT-PCR reads; one entry per CDR3 protein. The sample contains 550,000 to 800,000 distinct CDR3 sequences, around 13% of which appear only once. Sequencing used PBMCs from blood, obtained approximately 15 days before vaccination. The source of these receptors is a man in his fifties or sixties who received an inactivated influenza vaccine.

This clonotype was observed a handful of times. The gene calls are TRBV2 and TRBJ2-7; no clear D gene. V gave up 6 bases and J gave up 6 bases, with 9 bases separating them. The V gene's germline CDR1 is SNHLY and CDR2 FYNNEI. The length of the CDR3 is 11 residues. CDR3 sequence (DNA): TGTGCCAGCAGGGGTCGCGGCGAGCAGTACTTC. Protein product: CASRGRGEQYF. The whole variable domain, remainder taken from reference TRBV2 and TRBJ2-7, is EPEVTQTPSHQVTQMGQEVILRCVPISNHLYFYWYRQILGQKVEFLVSFYNNEISEKSEIFDDQFSVERPDGSNFTLKIRSTKLEDSAMYFCASRGRGEQYFGPGTRLTVT.

In this sample, this clonotype turned up a few times. V gene TRBV6-2 or TRBV6-3 combines with J gene TRBJ2-2; tentatively, D is TRBD1 (5 bases). Germline V CDR1 and CDR2: MNHEY, SVGEGT. V lost 5 bases and J 3 bases, leaving 7 bases between the germline ends. The CDR3 is made up of 13 amino acids. CDR3 sequence: CASSGAHTGELFF. The CDR3 DNA reads as TGTGCCAGCAGTGGGGCCCACACCGGGGAGCTGTTTTTT.

This clonotype was detected only a few times. The rearrangement joins TRBV12-3 or TRBV12-4 to TRBJ2-5; no clear D gene. V lost 5 bases and J 1 base, leaving 11 bases between the germline ends. The CDR3 spans 14 residues. CDR3 nucleotides: TGTGCCAGCAGTGCAATCGCGGCCCAAGAGACCCAGTACTTC. Translated, it gives CASSAIAAQETQYF.

The rearrangement links TRBV12-3 or TRBV12-4 to TRBJ2-1; D is tentatively TRBD1 or TRBD2 (5 bases each). V dropped 0 bases and J dropped 12 bases, with 12 bases sitting between them. CDR3 size: 13 residues. The CDR3 nucleotides are TGTGCCAGCAGTTTAGCGCGTTTGGGACCGCAGTTCTTC. Translation gives CASSLARLGPQFF.

The gene calls are TRBV29-1 and TRBJ1-1, with D hard to call. The CDR3 runs to 10 residues. Germline CDR1 and CDR2: SQVTM and ANQGSEA. Trimming took off 7 bases at V and 7 bases at J, with 10 bases between the two ends. CDR3 DNA: TGCAGCGGGGTGACAAGTGAAGCTTTCTTT. This codes for CSGVTSEAFF.

Only a few counts were recorded for this clonotype. The chain employs TRBV24-1 and TRBJ2-1; TRBD2 aligns across 13 bases. This CDR3 has 17 amino acids. J gave up 5 bases and V 3 bases, and 6 bases lay outside the gene matches. CDR1 is KGHDR and CDR2 is SFDVKD in the germline V gene. The CDR3 coding sequence is TGTGCCACCAGTGATCCTGGACTAGCGGGAGCCAACAATGAGCAGTTCTTC. Translation: CATSDPGLAGANNEQFF.

The chain carries TRBV7-2 and TRBJ2-5; TRBD2 aligns across 7 bases. The germline V gene encodes CDR1 SGHTA and CDR2 FQGNSA. Germline trimming cut 5 bases from V and 5 bases from J; bases unmatched to any gene: 8. The CDR3 is 14 residues long. In DNA, the CDR3 is TGTGCCAGCAGCGCCGGGGGACTACGGGAGACCCAGTACTTC. Translated: CASSAGGLRETQYF.

This clonotype was counted only a few times. The gene calls are TRBV6-9 and TRBJ2-4, with 9 bases fitting TRBD2. Germline CDR1 MNHGY, CDR2 SVAAGI. The CDR3 is made up of 14 amino acids. Germline trimming cut 6 bases from V and 8 bases from J; bases unmatched to any gene: 8. The CDR3 sequence: CASSAGGRRDIQYF. The CDR3 bases are TGTGCCAGCAGCGCGGGGGGGCGTAGGGACATTCAGTACTTC.

This chain uses TRBV29-1 with TRBJ2-1, with D perhaps TRBD2 (6 bases). The V and J ends lost 1 base and 2 bases respectively, with 12 bases between them. This CDR3 is 15 amino acids long. Germline-derived CDR1 and CDR2 are SQVTM and ANQGSEA. CDR3 nucleotide sequence: TGCAGCGTTGAAGTGCGGGACCAGCCCTACAATGAGCAGTTCTTC. This gives the protein CSVEVRDQPYNEQFF.

This chain uses TRBV4-1 with TRBJ2-1; D possibly corresponds to TRBD2 (6 bases). With 3 bases removed from V and 0 bases from J, the gap between germline ends came to 12 bases. Per germline, CDR1 MGHRA and CDR2 YSYEKL. CDR3 length: 16 amino acids. The CDR3, as DNA: TGCGCCAGCAGCCACCTGGGGGGACCCTCCTACAATGAGCAGTTCTTC. It is translated as CASSHLGGPSYNEQFF.

This clonotype has just a few counts. A read error is possible here, since a much larger clone lies one base away. J is TRBJ2-2 and V is TRBV3-1; 9 bases map to TRBD2. Trimming at V came to 6 bases and at J to 4 bases, leaving 3 bases not matched to a gene. CDR3 length: 14 amino acids. CDR1 and CDR2 (germline): LGHDT, YNNKEL (reference sequence). CDR3 residues: CASSNSGSTGELFF. DNA of the CDR3: TGTGCCAGCAGTAATAGCGGGAGCACCGGGGAGCTGTTTTTT. Complete variable domain (other parts from reference TRBV3-1 and TRBJ2-2): DTAVSQTPKYLVTQMGNDKSIKCEQNLGHDTMYWYKQDSKKFLKIMFSYNNKELIINETVPNRFSPKSPDKAHLNLHINSLELGDSAVYFCASSNSGSTGELFFGEGSRLTVL.

V usage is TRBV7-2 and J usage is TRBJ2-1; D may be TRBD2 (6 bases). V was trimmed by 1 base and J by 4 bases, leaving 17 bases between them. Germline V lookup: CDR1 SGHTA, CDR2 FQGNSA. There are 17 residues in the CDR3. CDR3 sequence: CASSLVGMGGGYNEQFF. The DNA for the CDR3 is TGTGCCAGCAGCTTAGTCGGGATGGGGGGTGGTTACAATGAGCAGTTCTTC.

The sample holds a few counts of this clonotype. The chain uses TRBV29-1 and TRBJ2-1; TRBD2 agrees at 11 bases. The CDR3 has 18 residues. After removal of 5 bases from V and 3 bases from J, the junction contained 15 bases not matched to a gene. From germline, CDR1 is SQVTM and CDR2 ANQGSEA. Here the CDR3 reads CSVYREVTSGTNYNEQFF. The CDR3 DNA sequence: TGCAGCGTTTACAGGGAGGTGACTAGCGGGACAAACTACAATGAGCAGTTCTTC.

This clonotype showed up just a few times. V and J are TRBV12-3 or TRBV12-4 and TRBJ2-5, with TRBD2 identical over 8 bases. The CDR3 length is 15 residues. Trimming cost V 3 bases and J 4 bases; bases outside gene matches: 7. The CDR3 here is CASSFRSGGIETQYF. DNA of the CDR3: TGTGCCAGCAGTTTTCGTTCGGGGGGGATAGAGACCCAGTACTTC.

There are many counts of this clonotype. The chain couples TRBV6-2 or TRBV6-3 to TRBJ2-2, with TRBD1 as a possible D gene (6 bases). CDR1 MNHEY and CDR2 SVGEGT come from the germline V gene. Trimming left V 6 bases short and J 4 bases short, with 15 bases between. The CDR3 consists of 15 residues. CDR3 nucleotide sequence: TGTGCCAGCAGAAAGGACAGACGAACCACCGGGGAGCTGTTTTTT. Its translation is CASRKDRRTTGELFF.

This clonotype was detected only a few times. The chain has TRBV5-1 and TRBJ2-1; 11 positions match TRBD2. From germline, CDR1 is SGHRS and CDR2 YFSETQ. The CDR3 is 15 residues long. V dropped 5 bases and J dropped 8; count of bases not matched to a gene: 9. The CDR3: CASRLLAGDLDEQFF. The CDR3 region has the DNA TGCGCCAGCAGATTACTAGCGGGAGATCTTGATGAGCAGTTCTTC.